A single sample gave rise to the 18 T cell receptor beta chains below, sequenced in a study of blood T cell repertoires in COVID-19 (dated by TCRdb to the early 2020s). Receptors were amplified or captured by the immunoSEQ multiplex PCR assay. TCRdb obtained this table from immuneACCESS and retained in-frame rearrangements with V and J assigned. These tables miss some clones; where compared with another copy, unresolved V genes account for less than half of the shortfall, and the remainder is unexplained. In all, the sample holds fewer than 250,000 clones, and 70% to 90% of those were seen once. The ten top clones hold 10% to 12% of the sample. The sample consisted of PBMCs or T cells enriched from blood (not recorded which). The receptor set was obtained from a man aged 30 to 45 who had recovered from COVID-19.

This chain connects TRBV7-2 to TRBJ2-3; 7 bases are a match to TRBD2. This CDR3 region has 16 residues. V shed 1 base, J shed 3 bases, and the junction held 7 bases outside the gene matches. In germline, CDR1 is SGHTA, CDR2 FQGNSA. The CDR3 coding sequence is TGTGCCAGCAGCTTAGGGTTGGGAGGGCGGACAGATACGCAGTATTTT. This codes for CASSLGLGGRTDTQYF.

Only one count was recorded for this clone. J is TRBJ1-2 and V is TRBV30; 8 bases fit TRBD1. CDR3 length: 14 residues. The V gene's germline CDR1 is GTSNPN and CDR2 SVGIG (reference sequence). Trimming removed 5 bases from V and 4 bases from J; junction bases left unmatched: 9. The CDR3 loop is CAWRTAGGGYGYTF. The CDR3 DNA follows: TGTGCCTGGCGCACCGCAGGGGGCGGCTATGGCTACACCTTC.

The chain couples TRBV3-1 (or the pseudogene TRBV3-2) to TRBJ2-1; 8 positions match TRBD2. There are 15 residues in the CDR3. With 2 bases clipped from V and 4 bases from J, the junction kept 4 bases outside the gene matches. In germline, CDR1 is LGHDT, CDR2 YNNKEL (reference sequence). The CDR3 DNA reads as TGTGCCAGCAGCCAATTACTAGCGGAATACAATGAGCAGTTCTTC. It encodes CASSQLLAEYNEQFF.

In its sample, this clone was seen many times. The chain employs TRBV6-5 and TRBJ1-1; TRBD1 might be the D (6 bases). The CDR3 consists of 14 residues. The V gene lost 2 bases and the J gene lost 5 bases, with 12 bases spanning the gap. The germline V gene encodes CDR1 MNHEY and CDR2 SVGAGI. The CDR3, as DNA: TGTGCCAGCAGTTACGGGGGCTCGTGGACTGAAGCTTTCTTT. Translating it yields CASSYGGSWTEAFF.

The chain uses TRBV7-2 and TRBJ2-1; D possibly corresponds to TRBD1 (5 bases). Germline V lookup: CDR1 SGHTA, CDR2 FQGNSA. V was cut by 1 base and J by 4 bases, with 11 bases left in between. This CDR3 contains 15 residues. The CDR3 loop is CASSLVKGRYNEQFF. CDR3 in DNA: TGTGCCAGCAGCTTAGTAAAGGGGCGATACAATGAGCAGTTCTTC. The full variable domain, in which reference TRBV7-2 and TRBJ2-1 provide the parts outside the CDR3, is GAGVSQSPSNKVTEKGKDVELRCDPISGHTALYWYRQSLGQGLEFLIYFQGNSAPDKSGLPSDRFSAERTGGSVSTLTIQRTQQEDSAVYLCASSLVKGRYNEQFFGPGTRLTVL.

The V call is TRBV3-1 (or the pseudogene TRBV3-2), the J call TRBJ1-5; no clear D. CDR1 and CDR2 (germline): LGHDT, YNNKEL (reference sequence). The CDR3 is 14 residues long. Trimming removed 1 base from V and 2 bases from J, with 6 bases in between. This CDR3 is CASSQGQGNQPQHF. CDR3 DNA sequence: TGTGCCAGCAGCCAAGGGCAGGGCAATCAGCCCCAGCATTTT.

The chain carries TRBV11-3 and TRBJ1-1; D uncertain. Between the trimmed V and J ends, which lost 6 bases and 4 bases, there was a span of 9 bases. Germline assignment: CDR1 SGHNT and CDR2 YENEEA. CDR3 size: 12 residues. The CDR3 is CASRPRSTEAFF. The CDR3, as DNA: TGTGCCAGCAGACCTAGGAGCACTGAAGCTTTCTTT.

The rearrangement links TRBV24-1 to TRBJ2-5, with D possibly being TRBD2 (6 bases). CDR3 length equals 15 residues. V lost 4 bases to trimming and J lost 5 bases, with 16 bases between them. The V gene's germline CDR1 is KGHDR and CDR2 SFDVKD. DNA of the CDR3: TGTGCCACCAGTGAAACGGTTCTCGGGGGTGAGACCCAGTACTTC. This encodes CATSETVLGGETQYF.

CDR3 DNA: TGTGCCAGCAGCTCACCCCCCGGGACAGGGGACTTGGGCGGCTACACCTTC. It specifies CASSSPPGTGDLGGYTF. The V and J genes are TRBV7-9 and TRBJ1-2; TRBD1 aligns across 10 bases. The trim removed 4 bases at V and 8 bases at J, leaving 16 bases unmatched. CDR1 is SEHNR, CDR2 FQNEAQ, per germline (reference sequence). CDR3 length: 17 amino acids.

The chain couples TRBV28 to TRBJ2-7, with 8 positions matching TRBD1. V was pared by 5 bases and J by 5 bases, with 14 bases of the junction left unmatched. CDR1 and CDR2 from the germline V gene are MDHEN and SYDVKM. This CDR3 region has 16 residues. The CDR3 bases are TGTGCCAGCAGTCGTCTCACTGGGACAGGTTCCCACGAGCAGTACTTC. It encodes CASSRLTGTGSHEQYF.

The V and J genes are TRBV28 and TRBJ2-1; possibly TRBD2 for D (6 bases). The CDR3 sequence is 14 residues long. CDR1 and CDR2 from the germline V gene are MDHEN and SYDVKM. The V and J ends lost 7 bases and 6 bases respectively, with 16 bases between them. CDR3 DNA: TGTGCCAGCATCGCGGGGCGCGCTGCCAATGAGCAGTTCTTC. Its translation is CASIAGRAANEQFF.

V and J are TRBV21-1 and TRBJ2-7; TRBD2, the D gene given by the table, was not confirmed from the DNA. TRBV21-1 constitutes a pseudogene. The CDR3 covers 15 residues. CDR3 protein: CASKPRPGDSYEQYF. The CDR3 nucleotides read TGTGCCAGCAAACCCCGCCCGGGGGACTCCTACGAGCAGTACTTC.

V gene TRBV4-2 combines with J gene TRBJ1-1, with D perhaps TRBD1 (5 bases). The CDR3 totals 16 residues. Germline V gene data show CDR1 as LGHNA and CDR2 as YNFKEQ. Trimming took off 9 bases at V and 7 bases at J, with 27 bases between the two ends. CDR3 amino acids: CASRKGPQNQGGEAFF. The CDR3 DNA reads as TGTGCCAGTCGTAAGGGGCCTCAAAACCAAGGCGGTGAAGCTTTCTTT.

The rearrangement links TRBV6-2 or TRBV6-3 to TRBJ2-1; TRBD2 aligns across 15 bases. V lost 4 bases to trimming and J lost 6 bases; unmatched junction nucleotides: 16. The V gene's germline CDR1 is MNHEY and CDR2 SVGEGT. This CDR3 region has 20 residues. The CDR3 loop reads CASSWGKGLAGGHPSNEQFF. CDR3 in DNA: TGTGCCAGCAGTTGGGGGAAGGGACTAGCGGGGGGACACCCCTCCAATGAGCAGTTCTTC.

The chain combines TRBV5-6 with TRBJ1-5, with no clear D. Trimming pared 4 bases from V and 4 bases from J, leaving 6 bases between. Germline V gene data show CDR1 as SGHDT and CDR2 as YYEEEE. This CDR3 region has 12 residues. The chain's CDR3 is CASSRGNQPQHF. CDR3 DNA: TGTGCCAGCAGCCGAGGGAATCAGCCCCAGCATTTT.

CDR3 coding DNA: TGCGCCAGCAGCCAAGAACGGGGCTACGAGCAGTACTTC. This translates into CASSQERGYEQYF. This sequence joins TRBV4-3 and TRBJ2-7, with a possible D match to TRBD2 (5 bases). CDR1 LGHNA and CDR2 YSLEER come from the germline V gene. V lost 0 bases and J lost 3, with 6 bases in between. This CDR3 has 13 amino acids.

The V and J genes are TRBV27 and TRBJ1-1, with a possible D match to TRBD1 (5 bases). Deletions cut 8 bases from V and 2 bases from J, with 18 bases between. CDR1 MNHEY and CDR2 SMNVEV come from the germline V gene (reference sequence). CDR3 length equals 15 residues. CDR3 loop: CASRIRGPLNTEAFF. In DNA form, the CDR3 reads TGTGCCAGCCGGATTAGGGGTCCCCTCAACACTGAAGCTTTCTTT.

This clone was detected a few times. The chain has TRBV10-2 and TRBJ1-3; D is unclear. There are 17 residues in the CDR3. Germline V gene sequence: CDR1 WSHSY, CDR2 SAAADI. V shed 0 bases and J shed 0 bases, with 12 bases lying between them. The CDR3 here is CASSESGRGLSGNTIYF. The CDR3 nucleotides are TGCGCCAGCAGTGAGTCGGGGAGAGGACTCTCTGGAAACACCATATATTTT.